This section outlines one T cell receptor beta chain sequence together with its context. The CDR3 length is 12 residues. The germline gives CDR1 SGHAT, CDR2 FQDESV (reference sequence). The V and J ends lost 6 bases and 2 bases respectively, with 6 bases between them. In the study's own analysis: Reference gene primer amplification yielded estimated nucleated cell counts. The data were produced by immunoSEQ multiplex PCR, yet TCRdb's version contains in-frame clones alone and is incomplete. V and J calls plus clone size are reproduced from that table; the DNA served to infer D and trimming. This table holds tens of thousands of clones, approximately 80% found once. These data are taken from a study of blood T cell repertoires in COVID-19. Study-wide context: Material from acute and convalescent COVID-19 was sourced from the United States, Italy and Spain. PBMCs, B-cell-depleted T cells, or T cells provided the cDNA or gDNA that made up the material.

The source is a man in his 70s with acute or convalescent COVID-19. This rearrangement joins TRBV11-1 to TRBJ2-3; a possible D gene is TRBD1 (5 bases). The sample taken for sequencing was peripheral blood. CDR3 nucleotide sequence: TGTGCCAGCAGGACAGTCACAGATACGCAGTATTTT. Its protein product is CASRTVTDTQYF.